A selection of T cell receptor beta chains follows, all from one sample in a study of OX40 agonist ivuxolimab in advanced cancers. Clones were read by immunoSEQ multiplex PCR, and TCRdb kept only the in-frame ones, dropping some. The sample includes 70,000 to 85,000 clones, about 86% of them seen just once. Sequencing was performed on CD4+ or CD8+ T cells sorted from blood, taken in a trial of the OX40 agonist ivuxolimab. The receptors shown here come from an adult with an advanced solid tumor such as melanoma, head and neck, liver or kidney cancer. The CDR3 runs from the conserved cysteine through the conserved F or W. A D gene is named only where the DNA matches it firmly. Clone size, where shown, is once, few, many, or a class for clones that have expanded.

v_gene,abundance,d_gene,j_gene,CDR3aa,CDR3nt
TRBV28,.,.,TRBJ1-5,CASSLPAGVDNQPQHF,TGTGCCAGCAGTTTGCCCGCAGGGGTGGACAATCAGCCCCAGCATTTT
TRBV9,.,.,TRBJ1-2,CASSEGGFYGYTF,TGTGCCAGCAGCGAGGGAGGGTTCTATGGCTACACCTTC
TRBV9,.,.,TRBJ2-7,CASSVGPKVYEQYF,TGTGCCAGCAGCGTGGGTCCGAAAGTATACGAGCAGTACTTC
TRBV2,.,.,TRBJ1-3,CASSDGNTIYF,TGTGCCAGCAGTGATGGAAACACCATATATTTT
TRBV6-1,.,.,TRBJ2-5,CASSEARTFQETQYF,TGTGCCAGCAGTGAAGCCAGGACCTTCCAAGAGACCCAGTACTTC
TRBV7-2,.,.,TRBJ1-2,CASSPDRDYGYTF,TGTGCCAGCAGCCCCGACCGGGACTATGGCTACACCTTC
TRBV9,.,.,TRBJ2-1,CASSVETFPYNEQFF,TGTGCCAGCAGCGTAGAAACATTTCCCTACAATGAGCAGTTCTTC
TRBV18,once,.,TRBJ2-1,CASSPNSNGFIYNEQFF,TGTGCCAGCTCACCCAATTCCAACGGATTTATCTACAATGAGCAGTTCTTC
TRBV5-1,.,TRBD2,TRBJ2-3,CASSLGTSGPPDTQYF,TGCGCCAGCAGTCTTGGGACTAGCGGACCCCCGGATACGCAGTATTTT
TRBV14,.,.,TRBJ2-5,CASSQDIRGWGETQYF,TGTGCCAGCAGCCAAGATATACGGGGCTGGGGTGAGACCCAGTACTTC
TRBV9,.,TRBD1,TRBJ1-1,CASSAFHLQGAITEAFF,TGTGCCAGCAGCGCCTTCCATTTACAGGGGGCGATCACTGAAGCTTTCTTT
TRBV12-5,.,TRBD1,TRBJ2-5,CASGTTGGAGETQYF,TGTGCTAGTGGAACGACAGGGGGCGCCGGGGAGACCCAGTACTTC
TRBV6-5,.,.,TRBJ2-3,CASKDYSTDTQYF,TGTGCCAGCAAGGACTACAGCACAGATACGCAGTATTTT
TRBV14,.,TRBD1,TRBJ1-1,CASSLRTGATEAFF,TGTGCCAGCAGCCTAAGGACAGGGGCCACTGAAGCTTTCTTT
TRBV7-3,.,.,TRBJ2-2,CASSLTLVGELFF,TGTGCCAGCAGCTTAACGTTGGTCGGGGAGCTGTTTTTT
TRBV7-8,.,.,TRBJ1-2,CASSLVAGYYGYTF,TGTGCCAGCAGCCTCGTTGCGGGGTACTATGGCTACACCTTC
TRBV11-3,.,.,TRBJ2-3,CASSSRDGTDTQYF,TGTGCCAGCAGCTCTCGGGACGGCACAGATACGCAGTATTTT
TRBV27,.,.,TRBJ1-1,CASSRVPISNTEAFF,TGTGCCAGCAGTCGCGTCCCTATTTCGAACACTGAAGCTTTCTTT
TRBV28,.,.,TRBJ2-7,CASSYRFYEQYF,TGTGCCAGCAGTTACAGGTTCTACGAGCAGTACTTC
TRBV7-3,.,.,TRBJ1-1,CASSSTTEVWALGTEAFF,TGTGCCAGCAGCTCAACGACCGAAGTTTGGGCGTTGGGCACTGAAGCTTTCTTT
TRBV7-2,.,TRBD1,TRBJ2-7,CASSLAWTGFNYEQYF,TGTGCCAGCAGCTTAGCCTGGACAGGTTTTAACTACGAGCAGTACTTC
TRBV28,.,.,TRBJ2-7,CASIGGSTFYEQYF,TGTGCCAGCATTGGGGGTAGCACGTTTTACGAGCAGTACTTC
TRBV28,.,TRBD1,TRBJ1-1,CASSLEDRRTFF,TGTGCCAGCAGTCTCGAGGACAGGAGAACTTTCTTT
TRBV7-8,.,.,TRBJ1-2,CASSLGLTNYGYTF,TGTGCCAGCAGCTTAGGGCTTACTAACTATGGCTACACCTTC
TRBV18,.,TRBD1,TRBJ2-7,CASSPTTGEYEQYF,TGTGCCAGCTCACCTACCACAGGGGAGTACGAGCAGTACTTC
TRBV7-3,.,.,TRBJ2-7,CASSLTDKREQYF,TGTGCCAGCAGCTTAACAGACAAGCGCGAGCAGTACTTC